The rows below give T cell receptor beta chains drawn from one sample of a study of metastatic and nonmetastatic thyroid tumors. TCRdb re-clonotyped the PCR reads through MiXCR. The sample has roughly 12,000 clones, roughly 27% seen once. Material: tumor tissue. The receptors here all came from a female donor with papillary thyroid cancer or a benign thyroid nodule (not recorded which). Some clones in this sample may be carry-over from other donors' samples. The CDR3 runs from the conserved cysteine through the conserved F or W. Fields, in order: D gene, V gene, clone size, J gene, CDR3 DNA, CDR3 protein. D genes are given only for firm matches. Only some rows state a clone size, as once, few, many or a class for expanded clones.

TRBD2,TRBV20-1,NA,TRBJ2-2,TGCAGTGCTAGGGAGACTAGCGGGAGACGAACCGGGGAGCTGTTTTTT,CSARETSGRRTGELFF
NA,TRBV11-1,many,TRBJ2-1,TGTGCCAGCAGCTTAGCGTGGGGGGTCAATCACAATGAGCAGTTCTTC,CASSLAWGVNHNEQFF
NA,TRBV27,NA,TRBJ1-3,TGTGCCAGCAGTTTATCGGGGGCTGGTGGAAACACCATATATTTT,CASSLSGAGGNTIYF
TRBD2,TRBV20-1,many,TRBJ2-1,TGCAGTGCTAGAGATGGAGTAGCGGGCTACAATGAGCAGTTCTTC,CSARDGVAGYNEQFF
NA,TRBV7-8,NA,TRBJ2-5,TGTGCCAGCACTTCGGGGCAAGAGACCCAGTACTTC,CASTSGQETQYF
NA,TRBV18,NA,TRBJ1-2,TGTGCCAGCTCACCAGGGGCAGTGGAGATATCTAACTATGGCTACACCTTC,CASSPGAVEISNYGYTF
NA,TRBV29-1,many,TRBJ2-5,TGCAGCGTTCTACCTTCGGAGACCCAGTACTTC,CSVLPSETQYF
NA,TRBV6-1,few,TRBJ1-6,TGTGCCAGCGGTGTGGAGACGGTCGGGAGTTCACCCCTCCACTTT,CASGVETVGSSPLHF
NA,TRBV28,NA,TRBJ1-1,TGTGCCAGCAGGCGGATGCTAAACACTGAAGCTTTCTTT,CASRRMLNTEAFF
NA,TRBV18,NA,TRBJ2-7,TGTGCCAGCTCACCACCCGCCAATTACGTCAGGGGAGGCGAGCAGTACTTC,CASSPPANYVRGGEQYF
TRBD2,TRBV2,large,TRBJ2-7,TGTGCCAGCGGGGGGACTAGGGTTGCACCCTACGAGCAGTACTTC,CASGGTRVAPYEQYF
NA,TRBV18,NA,TRBJ2-7,TGTGCCAGCTCACCTAACACCTACGAGCAGTACTTC,CASSPNTYEQYF
NA,TRBV30,NA,TRBJ1-1,TGTGCCTGGAGTTTGGGACGGCCGAACACTGAAGCTTTCTTT,CAWSLGRPNTEAFF
TRBD1,TRBV9,NA,TRBJ2-1,TGTGCCAGCAGCGTAGTCTCGGGACAGGGTATATTCTTC,CASSVVSGQGIFF
NA,TRBV6-1,NA,TRBJ2-2,TGTGCCACCGTCTCCTGGGAGCTGTTTTTT,CATVSWELFF
TRBD2,TRBV5-1,medium-sized,TRBJ2-3,TGCGCCAGCAGCATTACTAGCGGGAGAACGGCAGATACGCAGTATTTT,CASSITSGRTADTQYF
NA,TRBV28,few,TRBJ2-7,TGTGCCAGCAGTTTACGAGGTGGGGACGAGCAGTACTTC,CASSLRGGDEQYF
NA,TRBV7-2,medium-sized,TRBJ1-5,TGTGCCAGCAGCTTAGGCAGGGGTGGCAATCAGCCCCAGCATTTT,CASSLGRGGNQPQHF
NA,TRBV9,medium-sized,TRBJ2-7,TGTGCCAGCAGCACTGACGGCACCTACGAGCAGTACTTC,CASSTDGTYEQYF
NA,TRBV30,NA,TRBJ1-5,TGTGCCTGGAGTACACCAGGGGTTCAGCCCCAGCATTTT,CAWSTPGVQPQHF
NA,TRBV5-8,medium-sized,TRBJ1-1,TGTGCCAGCAGCTTTAGGGTGTTGGGGACTGAAGCTTTCTTT,CASSFRVLGTEAFF
TRBD2,TRBV19,medium-sized,TRBJ2-1,TGTGCCAGTAGTATTCTAGCGGGTCTCTACAATGAGCAGTTCTTC,CASSILAGLYNEQFF
NA,TRBV14,large,TRBJ2-7,TGTGCCAGCAGCCACATAGGCGGGTCCTACGAGCAGTACTTC,CASSHIGGSYEQYF
NA,TRBV5-1,many,TRBJ2-3,TGCGCCAGCAGCTTAGAGAGGGCCACAGATACGCAGTATTTT,CASSLERATDTQYF
NA,TRBV6-1,few,TRBJ2-7,TGTGCCAGCAGAAGGACAGACTACGAGCAGTACTTC,CASRRTDYEQYF
TRBD2,TRBV9,medium-sized,TRBJ2-1,TGTGCCAGCAGCGCCCAAGGGACTAGCGGGCTCAATGAGCAGTTCTTC,CASSAQGTSGLNEQFF
TRBD1,TRBV9,many,TRBJ2-7,TGTGCCAGCAGCCCGCCGGGACAGTCCTACGAGCAGTACTTC,CASSPPGQSYEQYF
TRBD2,TRBV11-2,NA,TRBJ2-2,TGTGCCAGCAGCTTACGCGGGAGGGCCACCGGGGAGCTGTTTTTT,CASSLRGRATGELFF
TRBD1,TRBV5-1,NA,TRBJ1-3,TGCGCCAGCAGCAGTCCGGGACAGGGCAACACCATATATTTT,CASSSPGQGNTIYF
TRBD1,TRBV6-2/TRBV6-3,few,TRBJ1-5,TGTGCCAGCAATGACAGGGAGAGCCAGCCCCAGCATTTT,CASNDRESQPQHF
TRBD2,TRBV9,many,TRBJ2-5,TGTGCCAGCAGCGTAGTTGGGGGGGGGTCAGAGACCCAGTACTTC,CASSVVGGGSETQYF
NA,TRBV7-8,medium-sized,TRBJ1-3,TGTGCCAGCAGCTTGACCGGGGTCCACTCTGGAAACACCATATATTTT,CASSLTGVHSGNTIYF
NA,TRBV11-2,medium-sized,TRBJ2-7,TGTGCCAGCAGCCCGAGCGGATTTGGGGCCTACGAGCAGTACTTC,CASSPSGFGAYEQYF
NA,TRBV6-5,medium-sized,TRBJ2-6,TGTGCCAGCAGTTCATTTTTCAGGGGAGGTCCTGGGGCCAACGTCCTGACTTTC,CASSSFFRGGPGANVLTF
NA,TRBV7-8,many,TRBJ1-2,TGTGCCAGCAGTCCCAATCGGGACTATGGCTACACCTTC,CASSPNRDYGYTF
NA,TRBV4-2,few,TRBJ2-3,TGTGCCAGCAGCCAGGAAGACAGGCAAACTAGCACAGATACGCAGTATTTT,CASSQEDRQTSTDTQYF
NA,TRBV20-1,NA,TRBJ2-7,TGCAGTGCAAACCCGGAAGGACCGGTATACGAGCAGTACTTC,CSANPEGPVYEQYF